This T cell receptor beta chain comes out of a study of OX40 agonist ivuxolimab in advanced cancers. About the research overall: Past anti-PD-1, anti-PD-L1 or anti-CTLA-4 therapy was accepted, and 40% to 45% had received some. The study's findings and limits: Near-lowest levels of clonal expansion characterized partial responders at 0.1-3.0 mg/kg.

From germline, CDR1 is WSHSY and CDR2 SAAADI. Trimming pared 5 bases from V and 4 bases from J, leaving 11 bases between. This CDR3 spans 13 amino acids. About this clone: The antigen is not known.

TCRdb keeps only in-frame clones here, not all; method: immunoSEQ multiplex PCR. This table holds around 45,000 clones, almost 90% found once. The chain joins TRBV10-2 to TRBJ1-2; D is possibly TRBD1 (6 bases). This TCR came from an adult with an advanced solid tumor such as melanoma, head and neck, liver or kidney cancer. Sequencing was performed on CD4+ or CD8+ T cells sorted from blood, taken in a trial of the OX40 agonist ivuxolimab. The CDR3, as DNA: TGCGCCAGCAGTCAAGGGGGGTTCTATGGCTACACCTTC. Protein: CASSQGGFYGYTF.